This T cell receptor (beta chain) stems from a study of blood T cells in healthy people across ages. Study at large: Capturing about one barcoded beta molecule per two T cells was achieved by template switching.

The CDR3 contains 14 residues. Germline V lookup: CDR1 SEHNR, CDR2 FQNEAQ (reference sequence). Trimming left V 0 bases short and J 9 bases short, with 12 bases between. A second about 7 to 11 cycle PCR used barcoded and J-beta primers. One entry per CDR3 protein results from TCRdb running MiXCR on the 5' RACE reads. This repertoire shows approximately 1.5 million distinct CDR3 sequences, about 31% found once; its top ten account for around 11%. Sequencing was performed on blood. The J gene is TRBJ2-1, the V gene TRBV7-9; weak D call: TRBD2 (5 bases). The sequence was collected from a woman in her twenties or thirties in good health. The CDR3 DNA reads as TGTGCCAGCAGCTTAGCGCGATTTCGGGGTGAGCAGTTCTTC. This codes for CASSLARFRGEQFF.